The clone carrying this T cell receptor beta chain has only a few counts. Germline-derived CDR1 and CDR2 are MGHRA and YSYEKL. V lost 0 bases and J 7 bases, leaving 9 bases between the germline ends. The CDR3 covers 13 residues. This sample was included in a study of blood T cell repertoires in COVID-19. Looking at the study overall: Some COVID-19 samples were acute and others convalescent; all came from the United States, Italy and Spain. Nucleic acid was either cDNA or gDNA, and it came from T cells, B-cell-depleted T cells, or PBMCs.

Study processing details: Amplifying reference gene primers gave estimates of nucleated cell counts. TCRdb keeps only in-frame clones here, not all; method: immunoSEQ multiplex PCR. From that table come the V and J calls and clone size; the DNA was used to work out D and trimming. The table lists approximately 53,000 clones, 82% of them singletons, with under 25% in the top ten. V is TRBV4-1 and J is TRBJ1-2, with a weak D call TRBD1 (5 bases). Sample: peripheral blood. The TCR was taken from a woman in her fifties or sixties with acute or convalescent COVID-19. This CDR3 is CASSQDPGSGYTF. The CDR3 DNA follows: TGCGCCAGCAGCCAAGATCCAGGGTCTGGCTACACCTTC.